Reported below is one T cell receptor (beta chain). The data belong to a study of blood T cell repertoires in COVID-19. Study summary: T cells, B-cell-depleted T cells, or PBMCs provided the cDNA or gDNA that served as material.

TCRdb's table, derived via immunoSEQ multiplex PCR, lists solely in-frame clones and lacks some. In the table there are some 250,000 clones, around 85% of which are singletons. CDR1 SNHLY and CDR2 FYNNEI come from the germline V gene. The length of the CDR3 is 14 residues. With V trimmed by 7 bases and J by 0 bases, 3 bases remained unmatched. The sample taken for sequencing was peripheral blood. This receptor was identified in a man in his 60s with acute or convalescent COVID-19. V and J are TRBV2 and TRBJ1-3, with 7 bases that match TRBD1. The CDR3 spells CASKGQVSGNTIYF. CDR3 coding DNA: TGTGCCAGCAAAGGACAGGTCTCTGGAAACACCATATATTTT.